Sequencing of this T cell receptor (beta chain) was carried out in a study of shared clonotypes between healthy human individuals. Measured with immunoSEQ multiplex PCR; TCRdb has only the in-frame clones, and not every one. The sample contains roughly 530,000 clones, almost 97% of which appear only once. A remark on this clone: Its antigen is not known. The junction departs from the called germline gene at one end, perhaps through a read error.

CD45RA-negative memory and CD45RA+ naive subsets were split from the CD4+ cells. Regarding the study as a whole: A few donors held around 5% of naive CD4 clonotypes in common. A limitation of the genetic and exposure-history diversity represented arose from few donors. Researchers sampled only blood; tissue repertoires likely differ.

CDR3 size: 15 residues. The specimen sequenced was naive CD4+ T cells sorted from blood. Subset of the sample: CD45RA+ positively selected. The sequence came from a woman aged 25-40 years in good health. This chain connects TRBV5-3 to TRBJ1-1; the D gene is possibly TRBD1 (5 bases). TRBV5-3 is noted as an ORF with a role that remains uncertain. The CDR3 sequence is CASSLKTAKTLEAFF. The CDR3 DNA reads as TGTGCCAGCAGCTTGAAGACAGCGAAAACCCTTGAAGCTTTCTTT.